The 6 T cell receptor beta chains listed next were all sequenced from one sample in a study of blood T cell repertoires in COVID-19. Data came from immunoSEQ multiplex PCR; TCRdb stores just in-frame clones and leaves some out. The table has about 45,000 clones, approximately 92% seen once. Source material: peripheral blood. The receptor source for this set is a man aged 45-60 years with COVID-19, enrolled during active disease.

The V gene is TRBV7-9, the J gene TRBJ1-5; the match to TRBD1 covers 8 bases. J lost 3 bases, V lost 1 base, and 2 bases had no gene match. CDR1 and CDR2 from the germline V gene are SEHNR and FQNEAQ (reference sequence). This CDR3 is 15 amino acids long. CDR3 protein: CASSLDRGINQPQHF. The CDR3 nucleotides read TGTGCCAGCAGCTTAGACAGGGGGATCAATCAGCCCCAGCATTTT.

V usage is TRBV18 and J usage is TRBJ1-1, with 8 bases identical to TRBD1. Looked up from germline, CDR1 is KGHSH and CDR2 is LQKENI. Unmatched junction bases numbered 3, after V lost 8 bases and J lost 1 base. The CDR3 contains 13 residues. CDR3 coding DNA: TGTGCCAGCGCTGGACAGGGGAACACTGAAGCTTTCTTT. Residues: CASAGQGNTEAFF.

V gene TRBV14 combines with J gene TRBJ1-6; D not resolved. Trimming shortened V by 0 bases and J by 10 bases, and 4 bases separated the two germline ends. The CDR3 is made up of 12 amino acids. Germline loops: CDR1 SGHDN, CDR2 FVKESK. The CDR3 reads CASSQDLSPLHF. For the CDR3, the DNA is TGTGCCAGCAGCCAAGATCTGTCACCCCTCCACTTT.

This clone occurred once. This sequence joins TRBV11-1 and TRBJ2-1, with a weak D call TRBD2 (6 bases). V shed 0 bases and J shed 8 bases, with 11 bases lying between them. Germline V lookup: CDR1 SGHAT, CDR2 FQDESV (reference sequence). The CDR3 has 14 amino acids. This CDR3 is CASSLAAGWDEQFF. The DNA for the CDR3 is TGTGCCAGCAGCTTAGCGGCGGGATGGGATGAGCAGTTCTTC.

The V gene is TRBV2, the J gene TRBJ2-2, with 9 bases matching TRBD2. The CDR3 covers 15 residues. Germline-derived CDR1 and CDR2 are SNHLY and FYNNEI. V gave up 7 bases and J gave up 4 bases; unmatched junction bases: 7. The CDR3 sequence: CASKKASGTTGELFF. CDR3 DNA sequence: TGTGCCAGCAAGAAGGCTAGCGGGACCACCGGGGAGCTGTTTTTT.

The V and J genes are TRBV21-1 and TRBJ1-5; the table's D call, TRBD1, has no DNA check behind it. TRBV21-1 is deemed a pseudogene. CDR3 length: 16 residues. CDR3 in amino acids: CASSKGGQGARQPQHF. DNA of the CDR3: TGTGCCAGCAGCAAAGGGGGACAGGGGGCGCGCCAGCCCCAGCATTTT.